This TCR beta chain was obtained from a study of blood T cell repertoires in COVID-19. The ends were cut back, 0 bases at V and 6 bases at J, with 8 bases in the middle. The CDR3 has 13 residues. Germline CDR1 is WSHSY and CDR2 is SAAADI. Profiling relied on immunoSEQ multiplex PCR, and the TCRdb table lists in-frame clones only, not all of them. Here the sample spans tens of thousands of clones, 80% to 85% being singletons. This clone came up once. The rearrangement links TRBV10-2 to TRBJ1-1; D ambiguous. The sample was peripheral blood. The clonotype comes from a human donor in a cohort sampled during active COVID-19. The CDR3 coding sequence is TGCGCCAGCAGTGAGTCGAGGGTAGCTGAAGCTTTCTTT. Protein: CASSESRVAEAFF.